Listed below are T cell receptor beta chains from one sample, sequenced in a study of cytomegalovirus exposure and HLA in healthy donors. Here immunoSEQ multiplex PCR was the method, and the copy in TCRdb shows in-frame clones only, minus some. The sample has under 150,000 clones, 80% seen once. Sequenced input: PBMCs. These receptors all stem from a woman aged 40 to 49 in good health and CMV-seronegative. Each CDR3 is given with its conserved first and last residue.

V gene,CDR3 protein
TRBV10-3,CAISGRVGQGTNTEAFF
TRBV28,CASTGLQGMVPQHF
TRBV28,CATLSGRGHEQYF
TRBV5-6,CASSSGGDRRGYGYTF
TRBV27,CASSSPTGFLGYEQYF
TRBV6-1,CASSDSRNTEAFF
TRBV4-3,CASSQDWGGTEAFF
TRBV6-6,CASIAANHLYF
TRBV7-2,CASSKSQGAGNTIYF
TRBV2,CASMGPVRAFF
TRBV29-1,CSVETRFYEQYF
TRBV28,CASDKGVGFTEAFF
TRBV18,CASSRDSNQPQHF
TRBV27,CASSLTAGYSYEQYF
TRBV13,CASSLKGQPYGYTF
TRBV18,CASSPLGANEQFF
TRBV6-5,CASSYSQGSGNTIYF
TRBV5-6,CASRDRGGGSSYNEQFF
TRBV6-5,CASSLTLASDTQYF
TRBV7-2,CASSKDGIGGYTF
TRBV6-1,CASRSSGTGSYEQYF
TRBV27,CARSPTSGTGDNEQFF
TRBV6-1,CASSEPGQFGQPQHF
TRBV7-9,CASSVGSYEQYF
TRBV28,CASSSLWRVGTEAFF
TRBV7-6,CASSSRPGFYNSPLHF
TRBV4-3,CASSPSLAGVKPYEQYF
TRBV13,CASSHAGPGDYEQYF
TRBV5-1,CASSWSTRAERRADTQYF
TRBV5-1,CASSLGVGHPTQYF
TRBV6-5,CASSYEYLGAGGYTF
TRBV9,CASSEREGQSIEQFF